The text below deals with one T cell receptor (beta chain). Germline V gene lookup returns CDR1 GTSNPN and CDR2 SVGIG (reference sequence). Trimming left V 2 bases short and J 5 bases short, with 21 bases between. CDR3 size: 16 residues. This entry belongs to a study of T cell repertoires in cytomegalovirus infection. TCRdb ran MiXCR on the reads and lists one entry per CDR3 protein. The data show about 530,000 distinct CDR3 sequences, with about 25% seen just once and about 13% held by the top ten. This sequence was found in a human donor in good health (CMV status not recorded). Some clones in this sample may be carry-over from other donors' samples. The sequenced sample was PBMCs. The chain links TRBV30 to TRBJ1-2, with D possibly being TRBD1 (6 bases). This chain's CDR3 is CAWSTSRPGHRYGYTF. CDR3 DNA: TGTGCCTGGAGTACCTCCAGACCGGGACATCGTTATGGCTACACCTTC.